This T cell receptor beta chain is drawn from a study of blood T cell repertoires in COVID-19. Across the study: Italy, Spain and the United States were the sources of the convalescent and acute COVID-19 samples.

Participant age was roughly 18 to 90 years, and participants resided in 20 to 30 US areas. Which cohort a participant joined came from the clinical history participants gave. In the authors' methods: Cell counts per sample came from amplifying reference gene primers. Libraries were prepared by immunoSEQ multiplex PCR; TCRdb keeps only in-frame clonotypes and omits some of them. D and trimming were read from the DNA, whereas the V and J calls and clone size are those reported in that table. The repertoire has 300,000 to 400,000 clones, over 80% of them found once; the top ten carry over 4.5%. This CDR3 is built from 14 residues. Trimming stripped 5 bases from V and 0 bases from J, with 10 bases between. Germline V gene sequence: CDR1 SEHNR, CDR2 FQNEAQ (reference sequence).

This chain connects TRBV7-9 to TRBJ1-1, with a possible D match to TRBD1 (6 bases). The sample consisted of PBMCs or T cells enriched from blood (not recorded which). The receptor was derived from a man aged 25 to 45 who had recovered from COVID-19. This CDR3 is CASSIQGVNTEAFF. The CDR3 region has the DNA TGTGCCAGCAGCATACAGGGTGTGAACACTGAAGCTTTCTTT.